This passage covers 27 T cell receptor beta chains from one sample sequenced in a study of identical twins. TCRdb re-derived calls from the 5' RACE reads in MiXCR, one entry per CDR3 protein. This table holds 350,000 to 400,000 distinct CDR3 sequences, about 10% found once. What was sequenced was naive T cells sorted from blood. Receptors originate from a woman between 50 and 59 years old in good health.

The V call is TRBV2, the J call TRBJ2-7; no firm D call. V was shortened by 3 bases and J by 2 bases, with 11 bases between the two germline ends. The CDR3 is made up of 14 amino acids. In germline, CDR1 is SNHLY, CDR2 FYNNEI. The CDR3 DNA sequence: TGTGCCAGCAGTGAGTATTATGACGCCTACGAGCAGTACTTC. Amino acid sequence: CASSEYYDAYEQYF.

This clonotype was seen repeatedly, ten times or more. The chain employs TRBV20-1 and TRBJ2-5, with 11 bases matching TRBD2. V dropped 5 bases and J dropped 5; count of bases not matched to a gene: 4. This CDR3 has 13 amino acids. Germline lookup yields CDR1 DFQATT and CDR2 SNEGSKA (reference sequence). The CDR3 region is CSAPTSGSETQYF. For the CDR3, the DNA is TGCAGTGCTCCCACTAGCGGGAGTGAGACCCAGTACTTC.

V is TRBV7-6 and J is TRBJ2-6; 7 bases line up with TRBD1. The CDR3 loop spans 18 amino acids. Trimming took 3 bases from V and 2 from J; bases not matched to a gene: 10. CDR1 and CDR2 (germline): SGHVS, FNYEAQ. The CDR3 protein is CASSFQTGSGTGANVLTF. The CDR3, as DNA: TGTGCCAGCAGCTTCCAGACAGGGAGCGGAACTGGGGCCAACGTCCTGACTTTC.

This clonotype has only a few counts. This rearrangement joins TRBV24-1 to TRBJ2-3, with 9 nucleotides matching TRBD1. Trimming removed 6 bases from V and 10 bases from J; junction bases left unmatched: 13. Per the germline V gene, CDR1 is KGHDR and CDR2 is SFDVKD. The CDR3 loop spans 15 amino acids. The chain's CDR3 is CATSPRDRDWGAQYF. The CDR3 nucleotides are TGTGCCACCAGTCCCCGGGACAGGGATTGGGGGGCGCAGTATTTT.

This clonotype was observed a few times. The V and J genes are TRBV4-1 and TRBJ2-2; D remains ambiguous. V was shortened by 0 bases and J by 0 bases, with 11 bases between the two germline ends. Germline loops: CDR1 MGHRA, CDR2 YSYEKL. This CDR3 is 17 amino acids long. CDR3 in amino acids: CASSQDKGGANTGELFF. For the CDR3, the DNA is TGCGCCAGCAGCCAAGATAAAGGCGGCGCGAACACCGGGGAGCTGTTTTTT.

This clonotype has ten or more counts. This chain links TRBV24-1 with TRBJ1-5; a weak D match, TRBD1 (5 bases). V shed 5 bases and J shed 0 bases, with 10 bases lying between them. The CDR3 sequence is 15 residues long. CDR1 is KGHDR and CDR2 is SFDVKD in the germline V gene. The CDR3 nucleotides read TGTGCCACCAGTGGCGACAGATATAGCAATCAGCCCCAGCATTTT. Its protein product is CATSGDRYSNQPQHF.

This clonotype was counted at least ten times. V and J are TRBV15 and TRBJ2-7; no reliable D call. This CDR3 comprises 13 residues. The V gene's germline CDR1 is LNHNV and CDR2 YYDKDF (reference sequence). V gave up 3 bases and J gave up 2 bases, with 8 bases separating them. The CDR3 here is CATSRSDTYEQYF. The CDR3 region has the DNA TGTGCCACCAGCAGGAGCGATACCTACGAGCAGTACTTC.

This clonotype appeared many times. The chain has TRBV5-1 and TRBJ2-2, with D uncertain. There are 14 residues in the CDR3. Germline CDR1 SGHRS, CDR2 YFSETQ. Trimming took 0 bases from V and 5 from J, leaving 8 bases between them. CDR3 loop: CASSLDRETGELFF. As DNA, the CDR3 is TGCGCCAGCAGCTTGGACCGCGAAACCGGGGAGCTGTTTTTT. Variable domain in full (rest from reference TRBV5-1 and TRBJ2-2): KAGVTQTPRYLIKTRGQQVTLSCSPISGHRSVSWYQQTPGQGLQFLFEYFSETQRNKGNFPGRFSGRQFSNSRSEMNVSTLELGDSALYLCASSLDRETGELFFGEGSRLTVL.

The CDR3 coding sequence is TGTGCCAGCAGCCAATCCGGAATCCTATCCGGGCAGTTCTTC. Translating it yields CASSQSGILSGQFF. The chain combines TRBV14 with TRBJ2-1, with unresolved D. Trimming shortened V by 2 bases and J by 12 bases, and 17 bases separated the two germline ends. This CDR3 region has 14 residues. Germline V lookup: CDR1 SGHDN, CDR2 FVKESK. Drawing the rest from reference TRBV14 and TRBJ2-1, the complete variable domain is EAGVTQFPSHSVIEKGQTVTLRCDPISGHDNLYWYRRVMGKEIKFLLHFVKESKQDESGMPNNRFLAERTGGTYSTLKVQPAELEDSGVYFCASSQSGILSGQFFGPGTRLTVL.

This chain joins TRBV19 and TRBJ1-2, with D possibly being TRBD1 (5 bases). The CDR3 has 16 residues. V shed 5 bases and J shed 1 base, with 17 bases lying between them. Germline V lookup: CDR1 LNHDA, CDR2 SQIVND (reference sequence). The CDR3 DNA follows: TGTGCCAGTAGTTCGGGACCGATACTAATTAACTATGGCTACACCTTC. Translation: CASSSGPILINYGYTF.

This clonotype has a handful of counts. In DNA form, the CDR3 reads TGTGCCAGCAGTGCCTCTGGATTAGGGAACACTGAAGCTTTCTTT. It specifies CASSASGLGNTEAFF. This sequence joins TRBV28 and TRBJ1-1; no definite D call. From germline, CDR1 is MDHEN and CDR2 SYDVKM. The CDR3 totals 15 residues. Trimming removed 5 bases at V and 1 base at J, with 14 bases between. Full variable domain (outside the CDR3, taken from reference TRBV28 and TRBJ1-1): DVKVTQSSRYLVKRTGEKVFLECVQDMDHENMFWYRQDPGLGLRLIYFSYDVKMKEKGDIPEGYSVSREKKERFSLILESASTNQTSMYLCASSASGLGNTEAFFGQGTRLTVV.

This clonotype showed up many times. The V gene is TRBV5-1, the J gene TRBJ1-1; D is ambiguous. Trimming shortened V by 1 base and J by 0 bases, and 7 bases separated the two germline ends. This CDR3 is 14 amino acids long. Germline V gene data show CDR1 as SGHRS and CDR2 as YFSETQ. In DNA form, the CDR3 reads TGCGCCAGCAGCTTGATCATCATGAACACTGAAGCTTTCTTT. It yields the protein CASSLIIMNTEAFF.

This chain connects TRBV12-3 or TRBV12-4 to TRBJ1-2; TRBD1 might be the D (6 bases). The CDR3 covers 12 residues. V gave up 5 bases and J gave up 5 bases, with 9 bases separating them. The CDR3 DNA is TGTGCCAGCAGTACAGGGTTTTATGGCTACACCTTC. Amino acids: CASSTGFYGYTF.

The chain uses TRBV5-1 and TRBJ1-1, with TRBD1 matching 7 bases. Trimming at V came to 2 bases and at J to 7 bases, leaving 5 bases not matched to a gene. CDR3 length equals 13 residues. Germline V lookup: CDR1 SGHRS, CDR2 YFSETQ. For the CDR3, the DNA is TGCGCCAGCAGCTTAGACAGGGTCGGTGAAGCTTTCTTT. Encoded protein: CASSLDRVGEAFF.

The chain is built from TRBV25-1 and TRBJ1-1; D ambiguous. The V and J ends lost 4 bases and 1 base respectively, with 10 bases between them. Germline V lookup: CDR1 MGHDK, CDR2 SYGVNS. This CDR3 has 14 residues. The CDR3 is CASSVSGENTEAFF. The CDR3 DNA follows: TGTGCCAGCAGTGTTTCGGGCGAGAACACTGAAGCTTTCTTT.

CDR3 loop: CASSLAQGGNTEAFF. In DNA, the CDR3 is TGCGCCAGCAGCTTGGCACAGGGAGGGAACACTGAAGCTTTCTTT. The V call is TRBV5-1, the J call TRBJ1-1, with D possibly TRBD1 on 6 matching bases. Germline CDR1 is SGHRS and CDR2 is YFSETQ. The CDR3 sequence is 15 residues long. Trimming removed 0 bases from V and 1 base from J, with 10 bases in between. The whole variable domain, filled in from reference TRBV5-1 and TRBJ1-1, reads KAGVTQTPRYLIKTRGQQVTLSCSPISGHRSVSWYQQTPGQGLQFLFEYFSETQRNKGNFPGRFSGRQFSNSRSEMNVSTLELGDSALYLCASSLAQGGNTEAFFGQGTRLTVV.

The chain combines TRBV4-1 with TRBJ2-1; 9 nucleotides agree with TRBD2. The CDR3 has 19 residues. Germline trimming cut 3 bases from V and 1 base from J; bases unmatched to any gene: 13. Per the germline V gene, CDR1 is MGHRA and CDR2 is YSYEKL. The CDR3 DNA sequence: TGCGCCAGCAGCCACCGCGCGACTAGCGGATCGGGATCCTACAATGAGCAGTTCTTC. Amino acids: CASSHRATSGSGSYNEQFF.

This clonotype was seen only a few times. For the CDR3, the DNA is TGTGCCACCAGTGATTTGCCGACTAGTCCGTACAATGAGCAGTTCTTC. Translated: CATSDLPTSPYNEQFF. The chain uses TRBV24-1 and TRBJ2-1, with D perhaps TRBD2 (6 bases). Between the trimmed V and J ends, which lost 0 bases and 4 bases, there was a span of 12 bases. The CDR3 contains 16 residues. Germline V gene sequence: CDR1 KGHDR, CDR2 SFDVKD.

This chain joins TRBV7-2 and TRBJ2-7; 8 bases fit TRBD2. The germline V gene has CDR1 SGHTA and CDR2 FQGNSA. The junction had 15 bases not matched to a gene; V was cut back by 5 bases and J by 0 bases. CDR3 size: 18 residues. The CDR3 nucleotides are TGTGCCAGCAGCCCACGGGGCATGCTAGCGGGCCTCTCCTACGAGCAGTACTTC. Its protein is CASSPRGMLAGLSYEQYF.

The V call is TRBV11-2, the J call TRBJ2-7, with 7 bases aligning to TRBD1. The CDR3 sequence is 17 residues long. J lost 2 bases, V lost 1 base, and 11 bases had no gene match. Looked up from germline, CDR1 is SGHAT and CDR2 is FQNNGV. As DNA, the CDR3 is TGTGCCAGCAGCTTAGGACGACAGGGTACCAAAACCTACGAGCAGTACTTC. Protein: CASSLGRQGTKTYEQYF. Together with reference TRBV11-2 and TRBJ2-7, the CDR3 gives the full variable domain: EAGVAQSPRYKIIEKRQSVAFWCNPISGHATLYWYQQILGQGPKLLIQFQNNGVVDDSQLPKDRFSAERLKGVDSTLKIQPAKLEDSAVYLCASSLGRQGTKTYEQYFGPGTRLTVT.

This clonotype appeared many times. V gene TRBV5-1 combines with J gene TRBJ2-7; 9 bases line up with TRBD2. This CDR3 contains 16 residues. The V gene end was trimmed by 4 bases and the J gene end by 5 bases; junction bases not matched to a gene: 13. CDR1 is SGHRS, CDR2 YFSETQ, per germline. This CDR3 is CASSILPGLARNEQYF. CDR3 bases: TGCGCCAGCAGCATCTTACCGGGACTAGCAAGGAACGAGCAGTACTTC.

This clonotype was observed a handful of times. The chain carries TRBV20-1 and TRBJ2-1; 10 bases match TRBD1. The CDR3 contains 17 residues. Germline V gene sequence: CDR1 DFQATT, CDR2 SNEGSKA (reference sequence). V lost 1 base to trimming and J lost 5 bases; unmatched junction nucleotides: 11. The CDR3 sequence is CSARVWRGDRGHNEQFF. CDR3 in DNA: TGCAGTGCTAGAGTATGGCGTGGAGACAGGGGGCACAATGAGCAGTTCTTC.

There are many counts of this clonotype. V gene TRBV7-9 combines with J gene TRBJ2-4; possible D gene TRBD2, 6 bases. The CDR3 contains 18 residues. V lost 3 bases and J lost 1, with 19 bases in between. Germline V gene sequence: CDR1 SEHNR, CDR2 FQNEAQ (reference sequence). The chain's CDR3 is CASSFYSQLASAKNIQYF. CDR3 coding DNA: TGTGCCAGCAGCTTTTATTCACAACTAGCAAGTGCCAAAAACATTCAGTACTTC.

This clonotype was seen a few times. The genes are TRBV12-3 or TRBV12-4 and TRBJ2-3; TRBD2 matches at 9 bases. J lost 4 bases, V lost 7 bases, and 9 bases had no gene match. This CDR3 has 15 amino acids. The CDR3 DNA is TGTGCCAGCACCCAAGCGGGAGGTTTGGCAGATACGCAGTATTTT. Protein: CASTQAGGLADTQYF.

The chain joins TRBV12-3 or TRBV12-4 to TRBJ2-2; D may be TRBD2 (6 bases). V was clipped by 3 bases and J by 5 bases, with 16 bases between them. This CDR3 comprises 16 residues. CDR3 sequence (DNA): TGTGCCAGCAGTTTTGACGGGAGTCCCTCTACCGGGGAGCTGTTTTTT. It yields the protein CASSFDGSPSTGELFF.

Ten or more counts support this clonotype. V usage is TRBV29-1 and J usage is TRBJ2-5; 7 nucleotides agree with TRBD1. Trimming took 7 bases from V and 3 from J; bases not matched to a gene: 5. The CDR3 has 12 residues. The germline V gene encodes CDR1 SQVTM and CDR2 ANQGSEA. In DNA form, the CDR3 reads TGCAGCGGGGGACAGAACGAAGAGACCCAGTACTTC. Residues: CSGGQNEETQYF.

This clonotype has ten or more counts. The chain uses TRBV29-1 and TRBJ2-7; 9 positions agree with TRBD2. Germline V gene sequence: CDR1 SQVTM, CDR2 ANQGSEA. This CDR3 has 16 amino acids. CDR3 in DNA: TGCACCCCCCTGGGCCTGAATAGCGGGAGCGGCCACGAGCAGTACTTC. It codes for CTPLGLNSGSGHEQYF.